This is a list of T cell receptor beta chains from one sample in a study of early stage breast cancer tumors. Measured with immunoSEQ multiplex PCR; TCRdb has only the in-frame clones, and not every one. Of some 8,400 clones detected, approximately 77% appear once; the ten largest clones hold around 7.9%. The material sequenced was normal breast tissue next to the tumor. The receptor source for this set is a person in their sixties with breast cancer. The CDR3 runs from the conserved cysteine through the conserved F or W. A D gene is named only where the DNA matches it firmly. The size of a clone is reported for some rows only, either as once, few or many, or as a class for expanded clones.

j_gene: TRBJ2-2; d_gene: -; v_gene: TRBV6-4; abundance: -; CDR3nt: TGTGCCAGCACCGTGGAGGCGGCGAGGGCCGGGGAGCTGTTTTTT; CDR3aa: CASTVEAARAGELFF
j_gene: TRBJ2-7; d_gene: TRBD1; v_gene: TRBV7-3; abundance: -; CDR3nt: TGTGCCAGCAGCCCACAGGGGGCGCTTGGGTACGAGCAGTACTTC; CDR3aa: CASSPQGALGYEQYF
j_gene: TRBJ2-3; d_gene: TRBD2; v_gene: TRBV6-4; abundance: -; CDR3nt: TGTGCCAGCAGTCGACTAGCGGGGAGCACAGATACGCAGTATTTT; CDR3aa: CASSRLAGSTDTQYF
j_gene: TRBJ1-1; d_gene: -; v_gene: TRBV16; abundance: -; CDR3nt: TGTGCCAGCAGCCCAACGACCGCAGGGAGAGCCGAAGCTTTCTTT; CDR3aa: CASSPTTAGRAEAFF
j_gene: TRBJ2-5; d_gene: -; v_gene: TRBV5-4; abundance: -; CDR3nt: TGTGCCAGCAGCTTGCGAGAGACCCAGTACTTC; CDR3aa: CASSLRETQYF
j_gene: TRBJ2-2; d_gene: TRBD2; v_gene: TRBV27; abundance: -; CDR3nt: TGTGCCAGCAGTTTAATGGGACTAGTAACCGGGGAGCTGTTTTTT; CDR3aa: CASSLMGLVTGELFF
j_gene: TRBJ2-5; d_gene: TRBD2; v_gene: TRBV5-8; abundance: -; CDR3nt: TGTGCCAGCAGCTTGGGACTAGCGGGTGAAGAGACCCAGTACTTC; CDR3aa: CASSLGLAGEETQYF
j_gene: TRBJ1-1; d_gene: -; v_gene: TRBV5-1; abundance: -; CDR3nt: TGCGCCAGCAGCTTGGTGGTGGGATCTGAAGCTTTCTTT; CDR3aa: CASSLVVGSEAFF
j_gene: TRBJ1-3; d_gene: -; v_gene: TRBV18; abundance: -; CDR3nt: TGTGCCAGCTCACCATCAGGATCCTCTGGAAACACCATATATTTT; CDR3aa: CASSPSGSSGNTIYF
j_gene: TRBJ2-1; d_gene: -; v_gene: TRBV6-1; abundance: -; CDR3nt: TGTGCCAGCAGTGACCCGGGACGGCGGGGCTACAATGAGCAGTTCTTC; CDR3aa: CASSDPGRRGYNEQFF
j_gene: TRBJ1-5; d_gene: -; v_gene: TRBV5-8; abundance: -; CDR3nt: TGTGCCAGCAGGCGTAGGAATCAGCCCCAGCATTTT; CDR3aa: CASRRRNQPQHF
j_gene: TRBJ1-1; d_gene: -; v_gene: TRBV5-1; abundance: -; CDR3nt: TGCGCCAGCAGCTTGGAAGGCAGCATGAACACTGAAGCTTTCTTT; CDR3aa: CASSLEGSMNTEAFF
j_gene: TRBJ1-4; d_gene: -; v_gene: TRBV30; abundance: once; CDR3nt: TGTGCCTGGAGTGAAGGGGCGCGAAATGAAAAACTGTTTTTT; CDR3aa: CAWSEGARNEKLFF
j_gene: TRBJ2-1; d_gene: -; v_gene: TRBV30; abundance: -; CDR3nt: TGTGCCTGGACAGGGAGCTCCTACAATGAGCAGTTCTTC; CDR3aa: CAWTGSSYNEQFF
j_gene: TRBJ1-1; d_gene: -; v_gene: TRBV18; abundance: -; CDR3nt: TGTGCCAGCTCCCTTGCAGGGGACACTGAAGCTTTCTTT; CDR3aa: CASSLAGDTEAFF
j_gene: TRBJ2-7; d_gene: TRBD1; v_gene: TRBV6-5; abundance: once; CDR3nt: TGTGCCAGCAGTTACGCGGACAGGGGGCCGGTCGAGCAGTACTTC; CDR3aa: CASSYADRGPVEQYF
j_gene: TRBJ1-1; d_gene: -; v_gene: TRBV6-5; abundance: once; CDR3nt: TGTGCCAGCAGTTACTCGTCCCTGAACACTGAAGCTTTCTTT; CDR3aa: CASSYSSLNTEAFF
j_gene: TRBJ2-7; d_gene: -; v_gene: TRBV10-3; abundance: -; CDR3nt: TGTGCCATCAGTGACAGTAGCTACGAGCAGTACTTC; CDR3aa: CAISDSSYEQYF
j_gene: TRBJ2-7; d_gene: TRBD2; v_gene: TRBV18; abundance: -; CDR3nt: TGTGCCAGCTCACCAGCGGGAGGGCGCTACCACGAGCAGTACTTC; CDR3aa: CASSPAGGRYHEQYF
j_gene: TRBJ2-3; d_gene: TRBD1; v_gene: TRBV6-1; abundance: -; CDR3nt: TGTGCCAGCAGCCTACAGGGGGCGCAGGTAGATACGCAGTATTTT; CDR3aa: CASSLQGAQVDTQYF
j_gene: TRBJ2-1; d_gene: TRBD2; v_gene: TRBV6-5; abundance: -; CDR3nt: TGTGCCACCGCGGGGGGGCCCTACAATGAGCAGTTCTTC; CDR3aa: CATAGGPYNEQFF
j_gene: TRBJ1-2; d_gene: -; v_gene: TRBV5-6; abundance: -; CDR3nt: TGTGCCAGCAGCGACACCGGGATCTATGGCTACACCTTC; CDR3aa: CASSDTGIYGYTF
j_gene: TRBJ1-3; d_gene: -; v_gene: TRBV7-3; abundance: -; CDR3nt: TGTGCCAGCAGCTCAGGGATTGGAAACACCATATATTTT; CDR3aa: CASSSGIGNTIYF
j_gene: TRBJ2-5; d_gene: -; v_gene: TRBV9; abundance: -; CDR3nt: TGTGCCAGCAGCAAATCAGGATTTCAAGAGACCCAGTACTTC; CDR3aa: CASSKSGFQETQYF
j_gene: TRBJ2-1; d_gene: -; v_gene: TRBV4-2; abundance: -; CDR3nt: TGTGCCAGCAGCCAAGATCCGAGGGGCTCTGATCAGTTCTTC; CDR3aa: CASSQDPRGSDQFF
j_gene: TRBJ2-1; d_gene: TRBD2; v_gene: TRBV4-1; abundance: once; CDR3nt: TGCGCCAGCAGCGGAGCGGGAGGAGATGAGCAGTTCTTC; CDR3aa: CASSGAGGDEQFF